This TCR beta chain was found in a study of blood T cells in healthy people across ages. About the research overall: About one barcoded beta molecule was captured per two T cells (by template switching).

Donors each provided 8 to 10 milliliters of peripheral blood. The second PCR ran roughly 6 to 11 cycles with a sample-barcoded 5' primer and J-beta primers. Every sample gave at least 2.5 million paired-end reads containing CDR3. TCRdb re-analysed the 5' RACE reads in MiXCR, keeping a single row per CDR3 protein. This table has 580,000 or so distinct CDR3 sequences, under 55% appearing once. The sequenced material came from blood. The clonotype originates from a man older than 75 in good health.

The CDR3 DNA is TGTGCCAGCAGTTTAGCGCCGCCAGGGGAGCCTGGCTACACCTTC. This sequence encodes CASSLAPPGEPGYTF. V usage is TRBV12-3 or TRBV12-4 and J usage is TRBJ1-2, with D maybe TRBD1 (6 bases). V lost 0 bases to trimming and J lost 7 bases, with 15 bases between them. The length of the CDR3 is 15 residues.